This record looks at one T cell receptor beta chain sequence and its context. Its antigen is not known. The sample comes from a study of T cell responses to AZD1222 COVID-19 vaccine. Whole-study findings and limits: Nearly half of spike-specific TCRs reportedly target unmutated variant regions. Among vaccine-associated CD4 TCRs, coverage spanned spike, with dominance at 160-218 and 743-854.

Produced via immunoSEQ multiplex PCR; TCRdb's table is partial and in-frame only. The sample comprises 110,000 or so clones, about 91% of which are singletons, and under 6.5% rests with the top ten. Germline lookup yields CDR1 SEHNR and CDR2 FQNEAQ (reference sequence). Trimming cost V 2 bases and J 6 bases; bases outside gene matches: 1. CDR3 size: 13 residues. The source was peripheral blood, collected 28 days after the second AZD1222 dose. The sequence derives from an adult who received the AZD1222 COVID-19 vaccine. This chain connects TRBV7-9 to TRBJ2-1; TRBD1 matches at 7 bases. The CDR3: CASSLSGGNEQFF. CDR3 in DNA: TGTGCCAGCAGCTTATCAGGGGGCAATGAGCAGTTCTTC.